This T cell receptor beta chain was recorded in a study of blood T cell repertoires in COVID-19. Germline CDR1 is SGHVS and CDR2 is FQNEAQ. The CDR3 loop spans 13 amino acids. Trimming took off 2 bases at V and 9 bases at J, with 8 bases between the two ends. The data were produced by immunoSEQ multiplex PCR, yet TCRdb's version contains in-frame clones alone and is incomplete. Among about 150,000 clones listed, about 80% were seen once. The TCR sequence derives from a woman older than 75 with acute or convalescent COVID-19. The J gene is TRBJ1-6, the V gene TRBV7-8; no firm D call. Sequencing input: peripheral blood. CDR3 sequence reads: CASSLSPVSPLHF. The CDR3 coding sequence is TGTGCCAGCAGCTTATCCCCGGTTTCACCCCTCCACTTT.